These 17 T cell receptor beta chains originate from one sample sequenced in a study of T-cell reconstitution after alpha-beta-depleted transplantation in children. The library targeted TCRbeta and was prepared with unique molecular identifiers. TCRdb used MiXCR to reprocess the PCR reads, holding one entry per CDR3 protein. The sample records hundreds of thousands of distinct CDR3 sequences, roughly 10% being singletons. The sequencing here drew on PBMCs from the stem cell graft donor, taken from the stem cell graft. These receptors all come from a human donor who donated a stem cell graft to a child with acute myeloid leukemia.

This chain connects TRBV29-1 to TRBJ2-5, with D tentatively TRBD1 (7 bases). The CDR3 is 15 amino acids. Trimming stripped 3 bases from V and 2 bases from J, with 16 bases between. The germline V gene has CDR1 SQVTM and CDR2 ANQGSEA. The CDR3 loop is CSVDPGGGSQETQYF. The CDR3 coding sequence is TGCAGCGTTGACCCAGGGGGAGGTTCTCAAGAGACCCAGTACTTC.

This clonotype has a count of ten or more. The J gene is TRBJ2-3, the V gene TRBV20-1; 8 bases are a match to TRBD1. V was pared by 4 bases and J by 1 base, with 4 bases of the junction left unmatched. The CDR3 covers 14 residues. Germline-derived CDR1 and CDR2 are DFQATT and SNEGSKA (reference sequence). The CDR3 protein is CSATGQGGTDTQYF. The CDR3 DNA is TGCAGTGCTACCGGACAGGGCGGCACAGATACGCAGTATTTT.

This chain connects TRBV20-1 to TRBJ2-3; 7 nucleotides agree with TRBD2. With 3 bases clipped from V and 3 bases from J, the junction kept 9 bases outside the gene matches. Germline values: CDR1 DFQATT, CDR2 SNEGSKA (reference sequence). This CDR3 is built from 15 residues. DNA for the CDR3: TGCAGTGCTAGCCTACTCGGGGAGGGGACAGATACGCAGTATTTT. This translates into CSASLLGEGTDTQYF.

This clonotype was observed at least ten times. The V and J genes are TRBV5-1 and TRBJ1-1; TRBD1 matches 7 bases. The junction had 15 bases not matched to a gene; V was cut back by 9 bases and J by 1 base. This CDR3 has 16 amino acids. Germline assignment: CDR1 SGHRS and CDR2 YFSETQ. CDR3 in amino acids: CATRPGQQHSNTEAFF. The DNA of the CDR3 is TGCGCCACCCGACCGGGACAGCAGCACTCGAACACTGAAGCTTTCTTT.

This clonotype was counted a few times. V gene TRBV20-1 combines with J gene TRBJ2-6; D is uncertain. The CDR3 runs 15 residues. Germline loops: CDR1 DFQATT, CDR2 SNEGSKA (reference sequence). The V end lost 6 bases, the J end lost 2 bases, and 14 bases lay between the germline ends. CDR3: CSAATGLAGANVLTF. The CDR3 DNA is TGCAGTGCAGCGACCGGCCTTGCTGGGGCCAACGTCCTGACTTTC.

The chain combines TRBV7-3 with TRBJ2-3; no firm D call. Per germline, CDR1 SGHTA and CDR2 FQGTGA. The V gene lost 5 bases and the J gene lost 0 bases, with 9 bases spanning the gap. This CDR3 contains 14 residues. Here the CDR3 DNA reads TGTGCCAGCAGCCCCAGTCACAGCACAGATACGCAGTATTTT. This translates into CASSPSHSTDTQYF.

In its sample, this clonotype was seen many times. The rearrangement links TRBV7-6 to TRBJ2-7; no clear D. Looked up from germline, CDR1 is SGHVS and CDR2 is FNYEAQ. The germline V and J ends were trimmed by 2 bases and 0 bases, with 8 bases remaining between them. The CDR3 contains 14 residues. The CDR3 loop reads CASSLRVSSYEQYF. CDR3 sequence (DNA): TGTGCCAGCAGCTTACGTGTAAGCTCCTACGAGCAGTACTTC. The full variable domain, in which reference TRBV7-6 and TRBJ2-7 provide the parts outside the CDR3, is GAGVSQSPRYKVTKRGQDVALRCDPISGHVSLYWYRQALGQGPEFLTYFNYEAQQDKSGLPNDRFSAERPEGSISTLTIQRTEQRDSAMYRCASSLRVSSYEQYFGPGTRLTVT.

V and J are TRBV28 and TRBJ2-6; no reliable D call. Germline CDR1 MDHEN, CDR2 SYDVKM. V gave up 6 bases and J gave up 4 bases, with 16 bases separating them. There are 16 residues in the CDR3. The chain's CDR3 is CASRLGQELGANVLTF. DNA of the CDR3: TGTGCCAGCAGACTTGGCCAGGAATTGGGGGCCAACGTCCTGACTTTC.

This clonotype was found a few times. The gene calls are TRBV5-1 and TRBJ1-6; D not certain. The CDR3 is 13 amino acids. Germline V gives CDR1 SGHRS, CDR2 YFSETQ. V was cut by 1 base and J by 7 bases, with 6 bases left in between. The CDR3 sequence: CASSLSGNSPLHF. For the CDR3, the DNA is TGCGCCAGCAGCTTGTCTGGGAATTCACCCCTCCACTTT.

In this sample, this clonotype turned up a few times. The rearrangement uses TRBV20-1 and TRBJ2-2; D remains ambiguous. The CDR3 has 11 amino acids. CDR1 and CDR2 (germline): DFQATT, SNEGSKA (reference sequence). Deletions cut 4 bases from V and 7 bases from J, with 7 bases between. In nucleotides, the CDR3 is TGCAGTGCTACTCATAGCGGGGAGCTGTTTTTT. Amino acid sequence: CSATHSGELFF.

The chain couples TRBV12-3 or TRBV12-4 to TRBJ2-7; D not certain. Trimming took 2 bases from V and 0 from J, leaving 8 bases between them. This CDR3 comprises 14 residues. The CDR3 bases are TGTGCCAGCAGTTTAACGGAACACTCCTACGAGCAGTACTTC. It encodes CASSLTEHSYEQYF.

There are many counts of this clonotype. This chain connects TRBV29-1 to TRBJ1-1; no clear D gene. The V end was cut by 7 bases, the J end by 3 bases, with 21 bases between. Germline V CDR1 and CDR2: SQVTM, ANQGSEA. The length of the CDR3 is 15 residues. CDR3 amino acids: CSGRRWEGRDTEAFF. In DNA form, the CDR3 reads TGCAGCGGCCGACGGTGGGAGGGAAGGGACACTGAAGCTTTCTTT.

The table lists this clonotype with many counts. This chain joins TRBV20-1 and TRBJ2-3, with TRBD1 matching 7 bases. Germline CDR1 reads DFQATT; CDR2 reads SNEGSKA (reference sequence). After removal of 3 bases from V and 1 base from J, the junction contained 7 bases not matched to a gene. This CDR3 has 15 residues. CDR3 nucleotide sequence: TGCAGTGCTAGGCTACCGGGACAGCGCACAGATACGCAGTATTTT. Translation: CSARLPGQRTDTQYF.

V is TRBV5-1 and J is TRBJ2-7, with D possibly matching TRBD1 (6 bases). The CDR3 loop spans 14 amino acids. With 4 bases removed from V and 0 bases from J, the gap between germline ends came to 11 bases. The germline gives CDR1 SGHRS, CDR2 YFSETQ. In nucleotides, the CDR3 is TGCGCCAGCAGCAGGGCAGGGGACTCCTACGAGCAGTACTTC. This sequence encodes CASSRAGDSYEQYF.

This clonotype showed up just a few times. The V gene is TRBV20-1, the J gene TRBJ2-7; D is undetermined. CDR3 length: 12 amino acids. V lost 3 bases, J lost 2 bases, and 8 bases lay in between. The germline V gene has CDR1 DFQATT and CDR2 SNEGSKA (reference sequence). The CDR3 sequence is CSASRAPYEQYF. The CDR3 nucleotides are TGCAGTGCTAGTCGGGCGCCCTACGAGCAGTACTTC.

V usage is TRBV20-1 and J usage is TRBJ1-2; D ambiguous. The ends were cut back, 5 bases at V and 6 bases at J, with 16 bases in the middle. The CDR3 runs 13 residues. Germline V gene data show CDR1 as DFQATT and CDR2 as SNEGSKA (reference sequence). CDR3 sequence reads: CSAYDTPIDGYTF. CDR3 nucleotides: TGCAGTGCTTACGACACTCCTATTGATGGCTACACCTTC.

This clonotype was seen many times. The chain employs TRBV25-1 and TRBJ1-1; D remains ambiguous. The V gene's germline CDR1 is MGHDK and CDR2 SYGVNS. CDR3 length equals 13 residues. V dropped 3 bases and J dropped 5 bases, with 10 bases sitting between them. For the CDR3, the DNA is TGTGCCAGCAGTGAGTGGACGGGAACTGAAGCTTTCTTT. Translation gives CASSEWTGTEAFF. Drawing the rest from reference TRBV25-1 and TRBJ1-1, the complete variable domain is EADIYQTPRYLVIGTGKKITLECSQTMGHDKMYWYQQDPGMELHLIHYSYGVNSTEKGDLSSESTVSRIRTEHFPLTLESARPSHTSQYLCASSEWTGTEAFFGQGTRLTVV.